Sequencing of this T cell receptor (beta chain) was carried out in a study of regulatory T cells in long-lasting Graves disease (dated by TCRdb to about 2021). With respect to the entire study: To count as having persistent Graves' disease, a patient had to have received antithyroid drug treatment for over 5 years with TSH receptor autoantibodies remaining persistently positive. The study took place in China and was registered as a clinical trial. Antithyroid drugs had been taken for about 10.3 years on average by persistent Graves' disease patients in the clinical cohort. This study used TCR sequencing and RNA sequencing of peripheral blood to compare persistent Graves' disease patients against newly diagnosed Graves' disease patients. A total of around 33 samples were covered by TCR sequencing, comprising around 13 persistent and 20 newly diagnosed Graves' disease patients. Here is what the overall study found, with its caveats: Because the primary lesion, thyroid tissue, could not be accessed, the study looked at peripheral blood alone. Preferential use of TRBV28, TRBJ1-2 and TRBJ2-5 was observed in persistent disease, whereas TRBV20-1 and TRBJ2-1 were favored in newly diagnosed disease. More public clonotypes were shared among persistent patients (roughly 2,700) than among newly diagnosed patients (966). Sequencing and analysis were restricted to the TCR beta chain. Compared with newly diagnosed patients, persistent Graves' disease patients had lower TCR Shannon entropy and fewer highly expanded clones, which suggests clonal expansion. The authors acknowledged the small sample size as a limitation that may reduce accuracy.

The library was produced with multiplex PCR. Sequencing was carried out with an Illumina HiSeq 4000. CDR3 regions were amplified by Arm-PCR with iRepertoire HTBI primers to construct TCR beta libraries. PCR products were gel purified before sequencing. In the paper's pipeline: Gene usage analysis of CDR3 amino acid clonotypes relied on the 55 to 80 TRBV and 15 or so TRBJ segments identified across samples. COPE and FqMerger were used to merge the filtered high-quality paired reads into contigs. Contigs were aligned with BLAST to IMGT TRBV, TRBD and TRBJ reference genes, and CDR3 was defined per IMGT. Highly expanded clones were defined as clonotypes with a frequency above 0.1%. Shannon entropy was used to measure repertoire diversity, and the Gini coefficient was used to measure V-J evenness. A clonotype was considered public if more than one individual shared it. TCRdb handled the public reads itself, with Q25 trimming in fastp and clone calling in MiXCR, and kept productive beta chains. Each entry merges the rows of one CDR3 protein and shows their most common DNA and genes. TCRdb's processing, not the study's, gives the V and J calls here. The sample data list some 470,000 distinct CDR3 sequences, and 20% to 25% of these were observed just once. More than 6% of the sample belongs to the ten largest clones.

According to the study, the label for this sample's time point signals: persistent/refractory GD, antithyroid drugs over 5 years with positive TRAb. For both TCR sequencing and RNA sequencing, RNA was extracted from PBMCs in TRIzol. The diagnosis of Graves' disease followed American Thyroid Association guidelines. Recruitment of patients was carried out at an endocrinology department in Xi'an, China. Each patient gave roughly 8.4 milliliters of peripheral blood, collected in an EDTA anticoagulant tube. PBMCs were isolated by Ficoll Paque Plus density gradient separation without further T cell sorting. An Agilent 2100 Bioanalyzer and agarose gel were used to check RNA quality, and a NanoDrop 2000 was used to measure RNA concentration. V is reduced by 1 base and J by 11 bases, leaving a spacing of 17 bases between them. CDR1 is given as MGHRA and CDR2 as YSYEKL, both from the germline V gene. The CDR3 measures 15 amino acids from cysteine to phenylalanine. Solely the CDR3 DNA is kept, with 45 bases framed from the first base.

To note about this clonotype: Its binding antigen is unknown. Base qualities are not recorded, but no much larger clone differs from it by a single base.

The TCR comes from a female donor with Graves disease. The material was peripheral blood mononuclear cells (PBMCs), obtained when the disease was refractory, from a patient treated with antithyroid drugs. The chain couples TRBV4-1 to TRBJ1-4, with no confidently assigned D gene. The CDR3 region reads CASSQGGLGMGKLFF. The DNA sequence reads TGCGCCAGCAGCCAAGGTGGCCTAGGGATGGGGAAACTGTTTTTT.